The T cell receptor beta chain under discussion was sequenced for a study of T-cell reconstitution after alpha-beta-depleted transplantation in children. Findings and caveats of the study: Reports say that about two months after transplant, the alpha-beta T cells came out of several hundred graft clones that had expanded. Diversity of TCRbeta at day 60 was high in some patients, arising from surviving recipient T cells and thymic progenitors. Fresh T-cell production supplied most of the T-cell counts and diversity seen one year after transplant.

This clonotype was observed at least ten times. Its antigen is unknown. The CDR3 length is 15 residues. Germline assignment: CDR1 DFQATT and CDR2 SNEGSKA (reference sequence). The V and J ends lost 5 bases and 1 base respectively, with 17 bases between them. TCRbeta library construction was performed incorporating unique molecular identifiers. One entry per CDR3 protein, called by TCRdb with MiXCR from the PCR reads. The table shows around 100,000 distinct CDR3 sequences, with about a tenth occurring only once. The chain links TRBV20-1 to TRBJ1-1; perhaps TRBD1 as D (5 bases). This TCR was recovered from a boy between 2 and 15 years old with acute lymphoblastic leukemia, due to receive a stem cell transplant. Source: PBMCs, taken before TCRalphabeta/CD19-depleted stem cell transplant. The CDR3 is CSAPHVGGANTEAFF. The DNA for the CDR3 is TGCAGTGCTCCGCATGTGGGGGGAGCGAACACTGAAGCTTTCTTT.